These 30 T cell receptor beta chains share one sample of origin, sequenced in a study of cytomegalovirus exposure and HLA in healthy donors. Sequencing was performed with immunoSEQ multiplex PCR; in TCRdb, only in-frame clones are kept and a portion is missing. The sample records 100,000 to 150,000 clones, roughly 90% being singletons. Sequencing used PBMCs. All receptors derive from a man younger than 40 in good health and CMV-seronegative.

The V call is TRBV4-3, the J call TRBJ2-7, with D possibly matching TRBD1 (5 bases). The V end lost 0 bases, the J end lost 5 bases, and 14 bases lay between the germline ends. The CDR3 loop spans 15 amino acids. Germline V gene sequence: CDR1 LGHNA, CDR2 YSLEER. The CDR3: CASSQDRAGLDEQYF. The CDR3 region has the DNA TGCGCCAGCAGCCAAGATAGGGCAGGGCTCGACGAGCAGTACTTC.

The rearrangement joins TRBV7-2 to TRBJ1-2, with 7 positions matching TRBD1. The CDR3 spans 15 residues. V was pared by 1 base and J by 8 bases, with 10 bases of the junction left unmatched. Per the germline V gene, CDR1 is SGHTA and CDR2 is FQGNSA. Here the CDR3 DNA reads TGTGCCAGCAGCTTAGTCCCAGGGGGAACGGAAGGCTACACCTTC. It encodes CASSLVPGGTEGYTF.

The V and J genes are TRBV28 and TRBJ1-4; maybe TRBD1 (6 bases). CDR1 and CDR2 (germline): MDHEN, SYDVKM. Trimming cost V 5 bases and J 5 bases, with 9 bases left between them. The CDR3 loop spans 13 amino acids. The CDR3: CASSRGGNEKLFF. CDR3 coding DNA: TGTGCCAGCAGTAGGGGGGGGAATGAAAAACTGTTTTTT.

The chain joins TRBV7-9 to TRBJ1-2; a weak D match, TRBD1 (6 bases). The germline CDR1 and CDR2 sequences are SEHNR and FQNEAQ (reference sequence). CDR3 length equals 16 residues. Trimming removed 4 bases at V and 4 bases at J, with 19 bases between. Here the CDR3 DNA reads TGTGCCAGCAGCTCGCAGGGGTTCCAAGCGATCTATGGCTACACCTTC. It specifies CASSSQGFQAIYGYTF.

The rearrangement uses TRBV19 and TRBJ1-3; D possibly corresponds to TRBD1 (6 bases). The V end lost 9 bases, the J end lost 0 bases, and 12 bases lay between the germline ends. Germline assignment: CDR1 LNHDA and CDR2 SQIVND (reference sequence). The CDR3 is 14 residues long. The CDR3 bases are TGTGCCAGCGTGGACAGCACCTCTGGAAACACCATATATTTT. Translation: CASVDSTSGNTIYF.

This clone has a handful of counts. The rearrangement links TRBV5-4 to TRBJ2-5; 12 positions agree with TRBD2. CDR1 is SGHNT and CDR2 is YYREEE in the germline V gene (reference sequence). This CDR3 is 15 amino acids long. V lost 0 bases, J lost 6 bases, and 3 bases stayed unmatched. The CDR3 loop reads CASSLGLAGGQTQYF. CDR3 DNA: TGTGCCAGCAGCTTGGGGCTAGCGGGGGGGCAGACCCAGTACTTC.

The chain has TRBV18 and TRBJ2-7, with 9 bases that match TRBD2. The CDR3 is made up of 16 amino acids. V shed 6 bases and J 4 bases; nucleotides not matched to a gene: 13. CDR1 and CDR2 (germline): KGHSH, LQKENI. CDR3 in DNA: TGTGCCAGCTCCCGCGATGCGGGCGGGGGGGCGTACGAGCAGTACTTC. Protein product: CASSRDAGGGAYEQYF. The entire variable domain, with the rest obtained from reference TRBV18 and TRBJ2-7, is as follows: NAGVMQNPRHLVRRRGQEARLRCSPMKGHSHVYWYRQLPEEGLKFMVYLQKENIIDESGMPKERFSAEFPKEGPSILRIQQVVRGDSAAYFCASSRDAGGGAYEQYFGPGTRLTVT.

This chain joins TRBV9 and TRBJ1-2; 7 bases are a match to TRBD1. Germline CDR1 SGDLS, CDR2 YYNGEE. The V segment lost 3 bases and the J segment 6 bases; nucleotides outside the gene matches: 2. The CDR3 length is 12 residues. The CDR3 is CASSATGDGYTF. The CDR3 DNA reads TGTGCCAGCAGCGCTACAGGGGATGGCTACACCTTC.

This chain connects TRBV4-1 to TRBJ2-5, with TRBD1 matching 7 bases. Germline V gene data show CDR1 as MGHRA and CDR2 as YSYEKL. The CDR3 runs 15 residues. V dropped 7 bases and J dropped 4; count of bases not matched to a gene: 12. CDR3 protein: CASTARQGLGETQYF. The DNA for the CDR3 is TGCGCCAGCACCGCCCGACAGGGTTTAGGAGAGACCCAGTACTTC.

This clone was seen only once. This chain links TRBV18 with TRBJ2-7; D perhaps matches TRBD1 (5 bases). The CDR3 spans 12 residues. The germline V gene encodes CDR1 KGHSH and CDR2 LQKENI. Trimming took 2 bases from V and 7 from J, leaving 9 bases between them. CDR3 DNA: TGTGCCAGCTCACCAAGGACAACTGAGCAGTACTTC. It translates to CASSPRTTEQYF.

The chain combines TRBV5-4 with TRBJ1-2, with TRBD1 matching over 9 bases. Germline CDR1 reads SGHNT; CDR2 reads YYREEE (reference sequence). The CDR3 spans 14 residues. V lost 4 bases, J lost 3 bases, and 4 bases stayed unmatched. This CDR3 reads CASSPTGGDYGYTF. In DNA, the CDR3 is TGTGCCAGCAGCCCGACAGGGGGGGACTATGGCTACACCTTC.

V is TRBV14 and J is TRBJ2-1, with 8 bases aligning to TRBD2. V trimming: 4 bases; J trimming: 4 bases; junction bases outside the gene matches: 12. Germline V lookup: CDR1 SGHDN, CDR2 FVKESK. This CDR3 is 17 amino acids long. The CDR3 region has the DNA TGTGCCAGCAGCCTGAAAGGAAGCGGGGGAATTTACAATGAGCAGTTCTTC. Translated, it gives CASSLKGSGGIYNEQFF.

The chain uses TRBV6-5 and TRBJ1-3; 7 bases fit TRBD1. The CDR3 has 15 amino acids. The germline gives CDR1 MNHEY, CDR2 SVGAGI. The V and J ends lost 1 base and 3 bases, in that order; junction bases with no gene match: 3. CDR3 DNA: TGTGCCAGCAGTTACTGGGGACAGAATGGAAACACCATATATTTT. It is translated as CASSYWGQNGNTIYF.

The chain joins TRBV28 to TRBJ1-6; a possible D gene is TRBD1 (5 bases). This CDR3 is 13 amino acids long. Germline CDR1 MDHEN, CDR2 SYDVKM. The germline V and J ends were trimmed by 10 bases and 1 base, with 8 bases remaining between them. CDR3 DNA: TGTGCCACCCAGGGTTCCTATAATTCACCCCTCCACTTT. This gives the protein CATQGSYNSPLHF.

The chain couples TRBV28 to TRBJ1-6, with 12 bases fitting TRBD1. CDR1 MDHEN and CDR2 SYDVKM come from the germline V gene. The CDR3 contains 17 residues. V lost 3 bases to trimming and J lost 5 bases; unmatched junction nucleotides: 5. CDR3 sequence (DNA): TGTGCCAGCAGTTTCTGGGACAGGGGGCGCGATAATTCACCCCTCCACTTT. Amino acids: CASSFWDRGRDNSPLHF.

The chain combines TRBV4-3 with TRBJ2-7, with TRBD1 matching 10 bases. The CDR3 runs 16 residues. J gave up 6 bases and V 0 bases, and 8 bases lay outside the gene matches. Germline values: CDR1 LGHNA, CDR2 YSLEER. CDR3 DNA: TGCGCCAGCAGCCAAGACGCGGGACAGGGGTACCCCGAGCAGTACTTC. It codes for CASSQDAGQGYPEQYF.

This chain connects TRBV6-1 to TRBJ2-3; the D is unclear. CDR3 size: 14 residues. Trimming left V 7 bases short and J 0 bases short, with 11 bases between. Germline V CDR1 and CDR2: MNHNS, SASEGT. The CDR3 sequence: CASIPTTSTDTQYF. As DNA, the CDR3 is TGTGCCAGCATTCCTACTACTAGCACAGATACGCAGTATTTT.

CDR3 DNA sequence: TGTGCCAGCAGCTACGGGAGGGGTAATGAAAAACTGTTTTTT. It encodes CASSYGRGNEKLFF. This sequence joins TRBV5-6 and TRBJ1-4; D is possibly TRBD1 (5 bases). V was pared by 3 bases and J by 4 bases, with 10 bases between. Germline V CDR1 and CDR2: SGHDT, YYEEEE. The CDR3 length is 14 residues.

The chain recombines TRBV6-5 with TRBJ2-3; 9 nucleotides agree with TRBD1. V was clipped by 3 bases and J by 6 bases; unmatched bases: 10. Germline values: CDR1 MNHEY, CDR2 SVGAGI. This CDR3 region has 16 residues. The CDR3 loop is CASSYRRTGARDTQYF. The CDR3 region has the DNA TGTGCCAGCAGTTATAGGCGGACAGGGGCAAGGGATACGCAGTATTTT.

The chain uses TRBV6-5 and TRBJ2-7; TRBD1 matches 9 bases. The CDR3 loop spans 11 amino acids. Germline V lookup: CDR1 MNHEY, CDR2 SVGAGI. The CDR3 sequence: CGTGDNYEQYF. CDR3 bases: TGTGGGACAGGGGACAACTACGAGCAGTACTTC.

The CDR3 coding sequence is TGTGCCAGCAGCAGGGGACAGCCAAACACTGAAGCTTTCTTT. Protein sequence: CASSRGQPNTEAFF. This chain connects TRBV5-8 to TRBJ1-1, with 7 bases that match TRBD1. CDR1 and CDR2 (germline): SGHTS, YDEGEE. V was clipped by 4 bases and J by 2 bases; unmatched bases: 5. This CDR3 is built from 14 residues.

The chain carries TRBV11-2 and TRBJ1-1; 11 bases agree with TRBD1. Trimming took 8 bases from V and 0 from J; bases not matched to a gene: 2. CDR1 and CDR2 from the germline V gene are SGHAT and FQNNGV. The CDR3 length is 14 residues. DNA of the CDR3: TGTGCCAGCGGGACAGGGGGGCTGAACACTGAAGCTTTCTTT. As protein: CASGTGGLNTEAFF.

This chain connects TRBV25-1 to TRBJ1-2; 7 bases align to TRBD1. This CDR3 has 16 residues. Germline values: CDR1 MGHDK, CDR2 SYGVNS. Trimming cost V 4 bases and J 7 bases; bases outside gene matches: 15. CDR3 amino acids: CASSVSTGQGVSGYTF. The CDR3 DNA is TGTGCCAGCAGTGTTTCCACTGGGCAGGGGGTTAGTGGCTACACCTTC.

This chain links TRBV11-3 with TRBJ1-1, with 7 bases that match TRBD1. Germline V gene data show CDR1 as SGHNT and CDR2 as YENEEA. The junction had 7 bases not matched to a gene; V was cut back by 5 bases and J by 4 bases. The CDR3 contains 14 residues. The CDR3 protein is CASSPGGITTEAFF. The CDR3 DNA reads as TGTGCCAGCAGCCCAGGGGGTATTACCACTGAAGCTTTCTTT.

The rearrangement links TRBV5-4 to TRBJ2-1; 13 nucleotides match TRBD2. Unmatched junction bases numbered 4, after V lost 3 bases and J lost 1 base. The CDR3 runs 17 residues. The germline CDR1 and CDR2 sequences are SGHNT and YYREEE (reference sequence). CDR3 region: CASSSGTSGESYNEQFF. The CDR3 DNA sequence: TGTGCCAGCAGCTCCGGGACTAGCGGGGAATCCTACAATGAGCAGTTCTTC.

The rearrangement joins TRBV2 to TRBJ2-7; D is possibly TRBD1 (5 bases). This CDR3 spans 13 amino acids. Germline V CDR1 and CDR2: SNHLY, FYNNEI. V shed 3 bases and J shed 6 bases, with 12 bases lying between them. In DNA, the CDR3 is TGTGCCAGCAGTGACAGGGCGGTGTCCGAGCAGTACTTC. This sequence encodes CASSDRAVSEQYF.

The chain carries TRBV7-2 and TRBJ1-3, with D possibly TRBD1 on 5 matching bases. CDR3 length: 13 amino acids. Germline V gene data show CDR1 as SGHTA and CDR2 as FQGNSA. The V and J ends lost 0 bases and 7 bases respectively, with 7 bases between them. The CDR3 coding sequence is TGTGCCAGCAGCTTAGCTCGACAGAACACCATATATTTT. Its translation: CASSLARQNTIYF.

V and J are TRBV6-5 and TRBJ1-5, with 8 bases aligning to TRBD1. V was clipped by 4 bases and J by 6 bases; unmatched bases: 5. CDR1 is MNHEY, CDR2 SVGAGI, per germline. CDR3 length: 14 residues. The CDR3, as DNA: TGTGCCAGCAGTTCCCAGGGGGCTGGTCAGCCCCAGCATTTT. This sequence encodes CASSSQGAGQPQHF.

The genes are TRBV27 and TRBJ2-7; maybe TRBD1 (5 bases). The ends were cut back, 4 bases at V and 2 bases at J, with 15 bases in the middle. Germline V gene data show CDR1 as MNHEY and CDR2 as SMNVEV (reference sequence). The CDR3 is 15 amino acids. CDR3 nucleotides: TGTGCCAGCAGTTCTACGCATACAGGTCCCTACGAGCAGTACTTC. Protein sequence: CASSSTHTGPYEQYF.

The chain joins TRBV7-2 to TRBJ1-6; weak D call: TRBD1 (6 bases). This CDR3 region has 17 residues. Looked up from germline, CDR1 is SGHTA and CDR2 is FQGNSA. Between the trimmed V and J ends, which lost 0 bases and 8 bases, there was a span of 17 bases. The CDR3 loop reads CASSLAGVGGAYSPLHF. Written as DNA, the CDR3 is TGTGCCAGCAGCTTAGCGGGGGTTGGGGGGGCCTATTCACCCCTCCACTTT.